This T cell receptor (beta chain) was found in a study of blood T cell repertoires in COVID-19. Study-level information: The United States, Italy and Spain were the sources of the acute and convalescent COVID-19 samples. The analysed material was cDNA or gDNA that came from T cells, B-cell-depleted T cells, or PBMCs.

Germline CDR1 reads MGHDK; CDR2 reads SYGVNS. Losses at the gene ends were 3 bases for V and 6 bases for J; bases not matched to a gene: 11. CDR3 length equals 17 residues. In the authors' workflow: Nucleated cell counts were estimated from reference gene primer amplification. Measured with immunoSEQ multiplex PCR; TCRdb has only the in-frame clones, and not every one. That table furnishes V, J and clone size, whereas the DNA furnished D and trimming. Of approximately 170,000 clones in the sample, about 86% are singletons; the top ten hold about a tenth. Sequencing was done on a sample of peripheral blood. The source is a man aged 65 to 79 with active or convalescent COVID-19. This chain links TRBV25-1 with TRBJ1-4; 9 positions agree with TRBD1. In DNA form, the CDR3 reads TGTGCCAGCAGTGATCGTCCCGGGACAGGGTTAGATGAAAAACTGTTTTTT. Protein sequence: CASSDRPGTGLDEKLFF. The full variable domain, rest sourced from reference TRBV25-1 and TRBJ1-4, is EADIYQTPRYLVIGTGKKITLECSQTMGHDKMYWYQQDPGMELHLIHYSYGVNSTEKGDLSSESTVSRIRTEHFPLTLESARPSHTSQYLCASSDRPGTGLDEKLFFGSGTQLSVL.